This TCR beta chain was sequenced in a study of CD8 T cells in ankylosing spondylitis. The V end lost 2 bases, the J end lost 2 bases, and 9 bases lay between the germline ends. CDR1 and CDR2 (germline): SNHLY, FYNNEI. The CDR3 contains 14 residues. At least ten counts were recorded for this clonotype. A single record per CDR3 protein comes from TCRdb applying MiXCR to the 5' RACE reads. The sample has 150,000 to 200,000 distinct CDR3 sequences; 30% to 35% are singletons. The TCR sequence derives from a male donor with ankylosing spondylitis. This chain uses TRBV2 with TRBJ1-2; D unclear. Material: synovial fluid, either unsorted or a sorted T cell fraction (not recorded which). The CDR3 region has the DNA TGTGCCAGCAGTGAACTGGGGAAAAACTATGGCTACACCTTC. This sequence encodes CASSELGKNYGYTF.